Listed here are 27 T cell receptor beta chains from one sample, sequenced in a study of blood T cell repertoires in COVID-19. TCRdb's table, derived via immunoSEQ multiplex PCR, lists solely in-frame clones and lacks some. The table shows some 120,000 clones, with roughly 85% occurring only once. Material: peripheral blood. Receptor source: a man aged 25-45 years with acute or convalescent COVID-19.

The chain recombines TRBV25-1 with TRBJ2-2, with D uncertain. The CDR3 length is 13 residues. V lost 5 bases and J lost 5, with 9 bases in between. CDR1 MGHDK and CDR2 SYGVNS come from the germline V gene. The CDR3 region has the DNA TGTGCCAGCAGTCCCCTCGGGACCGGGGAGCTGTTTTTT. It yields the protein CASSPLGTGELFF. Full variable domain (remainder filled in from reference TRBV25-1 and TRBJ2-2): EADIYQTPRYLVIGTGKKITLECSQTMGHDKMYWYQQDPGMELHLIHYSYGVNSTEKGDLSSESTVSRIRTEHFPLTLESARPSHTSQYLCASSPLGTGELFFGEGSRLTVL.

This chain connects TRBV4-1 to TRBJ1-5, with D possibly being TRBD1 (5 bases). There are 15 residues in the CDR3. V was clipped by 0 bases and J by 4 bases, with 10 bases between them. CDR1 and CDR2 (germline): MGHRA, YSYEKL. CDR3 sequence reads: CASSQERQFNQPQHF. CDR3 bases: TGCGCCAGCAGCCAAGAAAGACAGTTTAATCAGCCCCAGCATTTT.

This clone was seen a single time. The chain employs TRBV5-4 and TRBJ1-2, with D perhaps TRBD1 (5 bases). The V and J ends lost 4 bases and 8 bases respectively, with 15 bases between them. This CDR3 has 13 amino acids. The V gene's germline CDR1 is SGHNT and CDR2 YYREEE (reference sequence). This CDR3 is CASSPAQERGYTF. The DNA of the CDR3 is TGTGCCAGCAGCCCAGCACAGGAAAGAGGCTACACCTTC.

DNA for the CDR3: TGTGCCAGCAGCTTAGGGGTCGTGGACAGGAGACCATATGGCTACACCTTC. Translation: CASSLGVVDRRPYGYTF. The chain combines TRBV7-9 with TRBJ1-2; 7 positions match TRBD1. V gave up 1 base and J gave up 5 bases; unmatched junction bases: 13. The CDR3 runs 17 residues. Germline CDR1 reads SEHNR; CDR2 reads FQNEAQ (reference sequence).

CDR3 loop: CASSLRGFSTDTQYF. The CDR3 nucleotides are TGTGCCAGCAGCCTTCGGGGGTTTAGCACAGATACGCAGTATTTT. This chain connects TRBV7-3 to TRBJ2-3; TRBD2 is a possible D gene (6 bases). This CDR3 has 15 amino acids. The V end was cut by 5 bases, the J end by 0 bases, with 12 bases between. CDR1 and CDR2 from the germline V gene are SGHTA and FQGTGA. Using reference TRBV7-3 and TRBJ2-3 for the parts outside the CDR3, the full variable domain is GAGVSQTPSNKVTEKGKYVELRCDPISGHTALYWYRQSLGQGPEFLIYFQGTGAADDSGLPNDRFFAVRPEGSVSTLKIQRTERGDSAVYLCASSLRGFSTDTQYFGPGTRLTVL.

The rearrangement joins TRBV27 to TRBJ2-1; D is uncertain. The CDR3 consists of 11 residues. V was clipped by 7 bases and J by 6 bases, with 7 bases between them. CDR1 is MNHEY and CDR2 is SMNVEV in the germline V gene (reference sequence). The CDR3 region has the DNA TGTGCCAGCACAGGCTTCAATGAGCAGTTCTTC. Encoded protein: CASTGFNEQFF.

The CDR3 bases are TGTGCCACCAGCAGAGAGGGGCGGGGGAATGAAAAACTGTTTTTT. Amino acid sequence: CATSREGRGNEKLFF. The V and J genes are TRBV15 and TRBJ1-4; a weak D match, TRBD1 (5 bases). The CDR3 totals 15 residues. Trimming removed 0 bases at V and 5 bases at J, with 10 bases between. CDR1 is LNHNV, CDR2 YYDKDF, per germline (reference sequence).

J is TRBJ1-2 and V is TRBV28; D perhaps matches TRBD1 (6 bases). Trimming shortened V by 2 bases and J by 7 bases, and 14 bases separated the two germline ends. This CDR3 is 14 amino acids long. Germline V gives CDR1 MDHEN, CDR2 SYDVKM. In DNA, the CDR3 is TGTGCCAGCAGTTTAACAGGGCAACGGGGTGGCTACACCTTC. Its protein product is CASSLTGQRGGYTF.

This clone has only one observation. As DNA, the CDR3 is TGTGCCAGCAGCCAAAGTGCGGGAATGTACGGCTACACCTTC. Its protein product is CASSQSAGMYGYTF. V usage is TRBV3-1 (or the pseudogene TRBV3-2) and J usage is TRBJ1-2; D is uncertain. Germline assignment: CDR1 LGHDT and CDR2 YNNKEL (reference sequence). V lost 2 bases and J 8 bases, leaving 15 bases between the germline ends. The CDR3 is 14 residues long.

The chain has TRBV11-3 and TRBJ2-3, with 7 bases that match TRBD2. The CDR3 totals 15 residues. The trim removed 5 bases at V and 4 bases at J, leaving 9 bases unmatched. CDR1 and CDR2 from the germline V gene are SGHNT and YENEEA. The CDR3 sequence: CASSPSGGRADTQYF. Written as DNA, the CDR3 is TGTGCCAGCAGCCCCAGCGGCGGGAGAGCAGATACGCAGTATTTT.

This chain joins TRBV7-3 and TRBJ1-6, with D perhaps TRBD1 (5 bases). CDR1 SGHTA and CDR2 FQGTGA come from the germline V gene. CDR3 length: 15 residues. V was cut by 0 bases and J by 2 bases, with 5 bases left in between. CDR3: CASSLTGPYNSPLHF. For the CDR3, the DNA is TGTGCCAGCAGCTTAACGGGGCCCTATAATTCACCCCTCCACTTT.

This rearrangement joins TRBV18 to TRBJ2-7; 10 bases match TRBD2. This CDR3 spans 14 amino acids. Per the germline V gene, CDR1 is KGHSH and CDR2 is LQKENI. Losses at the gene ends were 8 bases for V and 2 bases for J; bases not matched to a gene: 6. CDR3 amino acids: CASHTSGDTYEQYF. Here the CDR3 DNA reads TGTGCCAGCCATACTAGCGGGGACACCTACGAGCAGTACTTC.

CDR3 sequence: CASSVFTVSEAFF. The CDR3 nucleotides read TGTGCCAGCAGTGTTTTTACGGTGAGTGAAGCTTTCTTT. The chain links TRBV6-2 or TRBV6-3 to TRBJ1-1, with D hard to call. CDR3 length: 13 amino acids. V was clipped by 5 bases and J by 7 bases, with 14 bases between them. Germline CDR1 MNHEY, CDR2 SVGEGT.

This clone appeared a single time. This sequence joins TRBV13 and TRBJ2-1, with a weak D call TRBD2 (5 bases). V was pared by 5 bases and J by 3 bases, with 17 bases between. Germline V gene data show CDR1 as PRHDT and CDR2 as FYEKMQ (reference sequence). The CDR3 length is 16 residues. Here the CDR3 DNA reads TGTGCCAGCAGCCCCGAAGCGGAGCGAAGCTACAATGAGCAGTTCTTC. It is translated as CASSPEAERSYNEQFF.

V gene TRBV9 combines with J gene TRBJ2-3; 9 bases are shared with TRBD2. CDR1 is SGDLS, CDR2 YYNGEE, per germline. V dropped 3 bases and J dropped 7; count of bases not matched to a gene: 12. The CDR3 has 16 residues. The CDR3 sequence is CASSAIAGDSGHTQYF. The CDR3 DNA is TGTGCCAGCAGCGCCATAGCGGGGGATTCCGGGCATACGCAGTATTTT.

This clone was seen a single time. This chain links TRBV5-1 with TRBJ1-4; 7 bases line up with TRBD1. The trim removed 7 bases at V and 7 bases at J, leaving 7 bases unmatched. The CDR3 runs 13 residues. Germline V gives CDR1 SGHRS, CDR2 YFSETQ. The CDR3 region is CASQTGEREKLFF. The DNA of the CDR3 is TGCGCCAGCCAAACAGGGGAGCGTGAAAAACTGTTTTTT.

V gene TRBV5-1 combines with J gene TRBJ1-5, with D maybe TRBD1 (5 bases). Germline CDR1 reads SGHRS; CDR2 reads YFSETQ. V was pared by 1 base and J by 7 bases, with 15 bases between. The CDR3 loop spans 15 amino acids. CDR3 in DNA: TGCGCCAGCAGCTTGAGCGCGGCGGGGGACCAGCCCCAGCATTTT. This encodes CASSLSAAGDQPQHF.

V usage is TRBV25-1 and J usage is TRBJ1-6; D gene ambiguous. Germline values: CDR1 MGHDK, CDR2 SYGVNS. This CDR3 comprises 15 residues. V was cut by 1 base and J by 6 bases, with 10 bases left in between. The CDR3 spells CASSEWGEGNSPLHF. The CDR3 DNA is TGTGCCAGCAGTGAATGGGGTGAGGGTAATTCACCCCTCCACTTT.

V is TRBV30 and J is TRBJ1-5; D is possibly TRBD1 (5 bases). CDR1 and CDR2 from the germline V gene are GTSNPN and SVGIG (reference sequence). CDR3 length equals 14 residues. V dropped 2 bases and J dropped 7 bases, with 15 bases sitting between them. Here the CDR3 reads CAWSPMNPGQPQHF. The DNA of the CDR3 is TGTGCCTGGAGTCCAATGAACCCAGGGCAGCCCCAGCATTTT.

This clone was seen a single time. The chain links TRBV10-2 to TRBJ2-7; TRBD2 aligns across 8 bases. V dropped 1 base and J dropped 6; count of bases not matched to a gene: 8. This CDR3 comprises 15 residues. Germline CDR1 reads WSHSY; CDR2 reads SAAADI. The CDR3 nucleotides are TGCGCCAGCAGTGAGTATGCTAGCGGGTCAGTCGAGCAGTACGTC. This sequence encodes CASSEYASGSVEQYV.

The chain links TRBV9 to TRBJ2-1; D possibly corresponds to TRBD1 (6 bases). Germline-derived CDR1 and CDR2 are SGDLS and YYNGEE. V gave up 0 bases and J gave up 9 bases, with 16 bases separating them. The CDR3 consists of 15 residues. The CDR3 DNA sequence: TGTGCCAGCAGCGTAGCGTTAGGGGGTTTGGCTGAGCAGTTCTTC. Amino acids: CASSVALGGLAEQFF.

This chain joins TRBV6-1 and TRBJ1-4, with D possibly TRBD1 on 5 matching bases. The CDR3 runs 20 residues. Germline lookup yields CDR1 MNHNS and CDR2 SASEGT. V was shortened by 2 bases and J by 8 bases, with 30 bases between the two germline ends. The DNA for the CDR3 is TGTGCCAGCAGTGAACTTCGTGGGGCAACTCTCTCCCTACTGGGGGAAAAACTGTTTTTT. This translates into CASSELRGATLSLLGEKLFF.

The chain recombines TRBV7-9 with TRBJ1-2; the D gene is possibly TRBD1 (6 bases). V dropped 2 bases and J dropped 9 bases, with 19 bases sitting between them. The CDR3 covers 15 residues. In germline, CDR1 is SEHNR, CDR2 FQNEAQ (reference sequence). The CDR3 region has the DNA TGTGCCAGCAGCTTACCCCGGGACACCCTTTGGAGCTACACCTTC. Its protein product is CASSLPRDTLWSYTF.

The V and J genes are TRBV12-5 and TRBJ2-1; TRBD2 matches at 10 bases. The CDR3 length is 16 residues. Losses at the gene ends were 3 bases for V and 6 bases for J; bases not matched to a gene: 8. CDR1 and CDR2 (germline): LGHNT, FRNRAP. CDR3 loop: CASGFTRLAGANEQFF. The CDR3 region has the DNA TGTGCTAGTGGTTTTACCCGGCTAGCGGGGGCCAATGAGCAGTTCTTC.

V gene TRBV5-6 combines with J gene TRBJ1-2; D remains unclear. Trimming pared 0 bases from V and 5 bases from J, leaving 14 bases between. This CDR3 contains 15 residues. Per the germline V gene, CDR1 is SGHDT and CDR2 is YYEEEE. The CDR3 region is CASSLGQAPSYGYTF. In DNA form, the CDR3 reads TGTGCCAGCAGCTTGGGCCAGGCCCCGAGTTATGGCTACACCTTC. Looking up the rest from reference TRBV5-6 and TRBJ1-2 gives the full variable domain: DAGVTQSPTHLIKTRGQQVTLRCSPKSGHDTVSWYQQALGQGPQFIFQYYEEEERQRGNFPDRFSGHQFPNYSSELNVNALLLGDSALYLCASSLGQAPSYGYTFGSGTRLTVV.

The chain combines TRBV12-5 with TRBJ1-4, with a weak D call TRBD1 (6 bases). The length of the CDR3 is 15 residues. Germline lookup yields CDR1 LGHNT and CDR2 FRNRAP. Trimming removed 4 bases from V and 14 bases from J, with 23 bases in between. CDR3 amino acids: CASGWDPGAHGELFF. The CDR3 nucleotides read TGTGCTAGTGGTTGGGACCCAGGGGCCCACGGTGAGCTGTTTTTT.

The table lists this clone with a count of one. This chain links TRBV5-4 with TRBJ2-5, with 10 nucleotides matching TRBD2. In germline, CDR1 is SGHNT, CDR2 YYREEE (reference sequence). V lost 0 bases to trimming and J lost 5 bases; unmatched junction nucleotides: 7. This CDR3 is built from 16 residues. This chain's CDR3 is CASSLETGLARETQYF. CDR3 bases: TGTGCCAGCAGCTTGGAGACGGGACTAGCGAGGGAGACCCAGTACTTC.